This TCR beta chain was obtained from a study of T cell repertoires in cytomegalovirus infection. Study-level results: Dominant in the ex vivo response were TCR beta clonotypes restricted by HLA-C and specific for CMV.

TCRdb processed the reads anew with MiXCR; each CDR3 protein has one entry. Seen here are about 200,000 distinct CDR3 sequences, more than 9% observed once, and the top ten hold 4.6%. Germline-derived CDR1 and CDR2 are SGHVS and FQNEAQ. CDR3 size: 16 residues. Trimming cost V 5 bases and J 4 bases; bases outside gene matches: 9. Ten or more counts support this clonotype. As yet, its antigen is unknown. This TCR came from a human donor in good health (CMV status not recorded). Some clones in this sample may be carry-over from other donors' samples. The chain carries TRBV7-8 and TRBJ2-7; 12 bases match TRBD2. The sequencing sample was made of PBMCs. Here the CDR3 DNA reads TGTGCCAGCAGCCCCCCTAGCGGGAGGGCCTTATACGAGCAGTACTTC. As protein: CASSPPSGRALYEQYF.